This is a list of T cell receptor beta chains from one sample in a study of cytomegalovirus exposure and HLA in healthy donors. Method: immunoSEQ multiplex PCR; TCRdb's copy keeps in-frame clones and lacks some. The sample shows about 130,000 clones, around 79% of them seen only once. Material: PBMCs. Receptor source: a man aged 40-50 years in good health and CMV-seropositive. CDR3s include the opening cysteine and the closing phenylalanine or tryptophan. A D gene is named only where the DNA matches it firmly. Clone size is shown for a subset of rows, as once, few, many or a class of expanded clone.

CDR3: CASSVRTGGNYGYTF; DNA: TGTGCCAGCAGCGTAAGGACAGGGGGGAACTATGGCTACACCTTC; D: TRBD1; V: TRBV9; size: -; J: TRBJ1-2
CDR3: CAIRQGQETQYF; DNA: TGTGCCATCCGTCAGGGGCAAGAGACCCAGTACTTC; D: -; V: TRBV10-3; size: -; J: TRBJ2-5
CDR3: CASSPLGARADTQYF; DNA: TGTGCCAGCAGCCCCCTTGGGGCGCGAGCAGATACGCAGTATTTT; D: -; V: TRBV27; size: -; J: TRBJ2-3
CDR3: CASGLGRQASMYF; DNA: TGTGCTAGTGGTTTGGGACGACAGGCCTCGATGTACTTC; D: -; V: TRBV12-5; size: -; J: TRBJ2-7
CDR3: CASSPTGWEAFF; DNA: TGTGCCAGCAGCCCGACTGGCTGGGAAGCTTTCTTT; D: -; V: TRBV4-2; size: -; J: TRBJ1-1
CDR3: CASSLHRVDGEAFF; DNA: TGTGCCAGCAGCTTGCACAGGGTTGACGGTGAAGCTTTCTTT; D: -; V: TRBV5-5; size: few; J: TRBJ1-1
CDR3: CAIRSDRGDQPQHF; DNA: TGTGCCATCAGAAGCGACAGGGGGGACCAGCCCCAGCATTTT; D: TRBD1; V: TRBV10-3; size: -; J: TRBJ1-5
CDR3: CASNPQGANNSPLHF; DNA: TGTGCCAGTAACCCACAGGGGGCAAATAATTCACCCCTCCACTTT; D: TRBD1; V: TRBV19; size: -; J: TRBJ1-6
CDR3: CASSLEDGLANNEQFF; DNA: TGTGCCAGCAGCTTAGAAGACGGACTAGCTAACAATGAGCAGTTCTTC; D: TRBD2; V: TRBV11-3; size: -; J: TRBJ2-1
CDR3: CASSSDMATEAFF; DNA: TGTGCCAGCAGCTCGGACATGGCCACTGAAGCTTTCTTT; D: -; V: TRBV7-9; size: -; J: TRBJ1-1
CDR3: CASRPTSGRVVEQYF; DNA: TGTGCCAGCAGGCCGACTAGCGGGAGGGTAGTCGAGCAGTACTTC; D: TRBD2; V: TRBV27; size: few; J: TRBJ2-7
CDR3: CACSGSEAFF; DNA: TGTGCCTGTTCCGGGTCTGAAGCTTTCTTT; D: -; V: TRBV30; size: -; J: TRBJ1-1
CDR3: CATSLWGGNEKLFF; DNA: TGTGCCACCAGCCTGTGGGGGGGAAATGAAAAACTGTTTTTT; D: -; V: TRBV27; size: -; J: TRBJ1-4
CDR3: CASSLAGPTDTQYF; DNA: TGTGCCAGCAGTTTAGCAGGGCCCACAGATACGCAGTATTTT; D: -; V: TRBV27; size: -; J: TRBJ2-3
CDR3: CASSLPGNEQFF; DNA: TGTGCCAGCAGTTTACCGGGAAATGAGCAGTTCTTC; D: -; V: TRBV28; size: -; J: TRBJ2-1
CDR3: CAWSVTSFRGTEAFF; DNA: TGTGCCTGGAGCGTTACGAGCTTCCGGGGGACTGAAGCTTTCTTT; D: -; V: TRBV30; size: -; J: TRBJ1-1
CDR3: CASSHNLAGGPNEQYF; DNA: TGTGCCAGCAGTCACAATTTAGCGGGAGGGCCCAACGAGCAGTACTTC; D: TRBD2; V: TRBV27; size: -; J: TRBJ2-7
CDR3: CASSPQPSYEQYF; DNA: TGTGCCAGCAGCCCCCAACCCTCCTACGAGCAGTACTTC; D: -; V: TRBV6-4; size: -; J: TRBJ2-7
CDR3: CASSETRTGSNQPQHF; DNA: TGTGCCAGCAGTGAAACTAGGACAGGAAGCAATCAGCCCCAGCATTTT; D: TRBD1; V: TRBV2; size: -; J: TRBJ1-5
CDR3: CASSLRGFQETQYF; DNA: TGTGCCAGCTCCCTCCGGGGTTTCCAAGAGACCCAGTACTTC; D: -; V: TRBV18; size: -; J: TRBJ2-5
CDR3: CASSPQAFF; DNA: TGTGCCAGCAGCCCTCAGGCTTTCTTT; D: -; V: TRBV7-7; size: -; J: TRBJ1-1
CDR3: CASSTLAGGPNEQFF; DNA: TGTGCCAGCAGCACCCTAGCGGGAGGGCCAAATGAGCAGTTCTTC; D: TRBD2; V: TRBV14; size: -; J: TRBJ2-1
CDR3: CASSLLQGAGANVLTF; DNA: TGTGCCAGCAGCTTGCTACAGGGGGCAGGGGCCAACGTCCTGACTTTC; D: TRBD1; V: TRBV7-8; size: few; J: TRBJ2-6
CDR3: CASPPRDRGYDSGNTIYF; DNA: TGTGCCAGCCCGCCAAGAGATCGTGGGTATGACAGCGGAAACACCATATATTTT; D: -; V: TRBV28; size: -; J: TRBJ1-3
CDR3: CASSVDRATDTQYF; DNA: TGCGCCAGCAGCGTCGACAGGGCCACAGATACGCAGTATTTT; D: TRBD1; V: TRBV4-1; size: -; J: TRBJ2-3
CDR3: CASSPTGGFNQPQHF; DNA: TGTGCCAGCAGCCCTACGGGGGGATTCAATCAGCCCCAGCATTTT; D: -; V: TRBV7-2; size: -; J: TRBJ1-5
CDR3: CASSSSGRAYNEQFF; DNA: TGTGCCAGCAGTTCGAGCGGGAGGGCCTACAATGAGCAGTTCTTC; D: TRBD2; V: TRBV11-2; size: -; J: TRBJ2-1
CDR3: CASSLTGTGDNQPQHF; DNA: TGTGCCAGCAGTCTAACCGGGACAGGGGACAATCAGCCCCAGCATTTT; D: TRBD1; V: TRBV2; size: -; J: TRBJ1-5
CDR3: CASSLLGQPSYEQYF; DNA: TGTGCCAGCAGTTTACTGGGGCAGCCGAGTTACGAGCAGTACTTC; D: -; V: TRBV28; size: -; J: TRBJ2-7
CDR3: CASSLGDRDDEQYF; DNA: TGTGCCAGCAGCTTGGGCGACAGGGACGACGAGCAGTACTTC; D: TRBD1; V: TRBV5-6; size: -; J: TRBJ2-7
CDR3: CASRRARNQPQHF; DNA: TGTGCCAGCAGGAGGGCACGGAATCAGCCCCAGCATTTT; D: -; V: TRBV28; size: -; J: TRBJ1-5
CDR3: CASSRRLDRDSWGYTF; DNA: TGTGCCAGCAGTCGGCGCTTAGACAGGGATTCATGGGGCTACACCTTC; D: TRBD1; V: TRBV27; size: -; J: TRBJ1-2
CDR3: CASSLSQGAEETQYF; DNA: TGTGCCAGCAGCTTATCGCAGGGGGCCGAAGAGACCCAGTACTTC; D: TRBD1; V: TRBV11-1; size: -; J: TRBJ2-5
CDR3: CASSQVTRVDEQFF; DNA: TGCGCCAGCAGCCAAGTCACCCGGGTGGATGAGCAGTTCTTC; D: -; V: TRBV4-1; size: -; J: TRBJ2-1
CDR3: CASRSGSAYNEQFF; DNA: TGTGCCAGCAGATCGGGGTCAGCCTACAATGAGCAGTTCTTC; D: -; V: TRBV28; size: -; J: TRBJ2-1
CDR3: CASSLAGGIGQPQHF; DNA: TGCGCCAGCAGCTTGGCGGGGGGGATCGGGCAGCCCCAGCATTTT; D: -; V: TRBV5-1; size: few; J: TRBJ1-5
CDR3: CATGNRGTEAFF; DNA: TGTGCCACCGGAAACAGGGGCACTGAAGCTTTCTTT; D: TRBD1; V: TRBV11-2; size: few; J: TRBJ1-1
CDR3: CASSLVSTTTDTQYF; DNA: TGCGCCAGCAGCTTGGTATCTACTACCACAGATACGCAGTATTTT; D: -; V: TRBV5-1; size: -; J: TRBJ2-3
CDR3: CASSEQGHNSPLHF; DNA: TGTGCCAGCAGTGAACAGGGGCATAATTCACCCCTCCACTTT; D: -; V: TRBV6-1; size: -; J: TRBJ1-6
CDR3: CSVGPGGSGYTF; DNA: TGCAGCGTTGGGCCAGGGGGGAGCGGCTACACCTTC; D: TRBD1; V: TRBV29-1; size: -; J: TRBJ1-2
CDR3: CAISESGGGFSNQPQHF; DNA: TGTGCCATCAGTGAGTCAGGGGGGGGTTTTAGCAATCAGCCCCAGCATTTT; D: -; V: TRBV10-3; size: -; J: TRBJ1-5
CDR3: CASSPRNTEAFF; DNA: TGTGCCAGCTCACCCCGGAACACTGAAGCTTTCTTT; D: -; V: TRBV18; size: -; J: TRBJ1-1
CDR3: CACLNYGYTF; DNA: TGTGCCTGCCTGAACTATGGCTACACCTTC; D: -; V: TRBV30; size: few; J: TRBJ1-2
CDR3: CASRLQVQEADTQYF; DNA: TGCGCCAGCCGCCTTCAAGTACAGGAAGCAGATACGCAGTATTTT; D: -; V: TRBV5-1; size: -; J: TRBJ2-3
CDR3: CASSLEATSYEQYF; DNA: TGCGCCAGCAGCTTGGAAGCGACTTCCTACGAGCAGTACTTC; D: -; V: TRBV5-1; size: few; J: TRBJ2-7
CDR3: CASSRGGGTGANYEQYF; DNA: TGTGCCAGCAGCCGAGGCGGGGGGACAGGGGCCAACTACGAGCAGTACTTC; D: TRBD1; V: TRBV7-2; size: few; J: TRBJ2-7
CDR3: CASSIVSRDTGTNTEAFF; DNA: TGTGCCAGTAGTATAGTTTCTCGAGACACCGGCACGAACACTGAAGCTTTCTTT; D: -; V: TRBV19; size: -; J: TRBJ1-1